These 27 T cell receptor beta chains were all obtained from the same sample, sequenced in a study of T-cell reconstitution after alpha-beta-depleted transplantation in children. Library preparation (for TCRbeta) was performed with unique molecular identifiers. MiXCR, applied by TCRdb to the PCR reads, yields one record per CDR3 protein. The table lists some 300,000 distinct CDR3 sequences, roughly a tenth of them singletons. The sequencing used PBMCs, collected before TCRalphabeta/CD19-depleted stem cell transplant. These receptors were obtained from a boy younger than two with acute myeloid leukemia, due to receive a stem cell transplant.

This clonotype was recorded many times. This chain uses TRBV10-3 with TRBJ2-7; TRBD1 might be the D (6 bases). V lost 2 bases, J lost 5 bases, and 13 bases lay in between. The CDR3 spans 14 residues. Germline CDR1 and CDR2: ENHRY and SYGVKD. The CDR3 region has the DNA TGTGCCATCAGTGAGAACCCCCCAGGGGACGAGCAGTACTTC. It specifies CAISENPPGDEQYF.

The chain couples TRBV4-3 to TRBJ2-1; 7 bases fit TRBD1. Germline V gives CDR1 LGHNA, CDR2 YSLEER. Trimming removed 0 bases from V and 4 bases from J; junction bases left unmatched: 6. The CDR3 is 16 amino acids. CDR3: CASSQDRQGRYNEQFF. The DNA of the CDR3 is TGCGCCAGCAGCCAAGATCGACAGGGCAGGTACAATGAGCAGTTCTTC.

This clonotype was seen ten or more times. V usage is TRBV20-1 and J usage is TRBJ2-1; no reliable D call. Germline loops: CDR1 DFQATT, CDR2 SNEGSKA (reference sequence). Trimming left V 3 bases short and J 0 bases short, with 12 bases between. The CDR3 contains 15 residues. DNA for the CDR3: TGCAGTGCTAGGCGGACGGTAAGCTCCTACAATGAGCAGTTCTTC. This sequence encodes CSARRTVSSYNEQFF.

The table lists this clonotype with a count of one. A read error may account for a junction end that differs from germline. This chain uses TRBV11-1 with TRBJ2-5; TRBD2 agrees at 8 bases. CDR3 length: 20 amino acids. Germline values: CDR1 SGHAT, CDR2 FQDESV (reference sequence). The CDR3 sequence is CASSSRPPFAGGPFQETQNF. CDR3 coding DNA: TGTGCCAGCAGCTCGAGACCCCCTTTTGCGGGAGGACCCTTTCAAGAGACCCAGAACTTC.

The J gene is TRBJ2-7, the V gene TRBV10-3; D not resolved. Trimming left V 3 bases short and J 2 bases short, with 8 bases between. The germline V gene encodes CDR1 ENHRY and CDR2 SYGVKD. This CDR3 contains 13 residues. The CDR3 DNA is TGTGCCATCAGTGATCCGCACCCCTACGAGCAGTACTTC. Translating gives CAISDPHPYEQYF.

This clonotype was picked up many times. The V and J genes are TRBV12-3 or TRBV12-4 and TRBJ2-7, with 12 bases identical to TRBD1. This CDR3 has 13 amino acids. V shed 4 bases and J 6 bases; nucleotides not matched to a gene: 1. This CDR3 is CASSWDRGLEQYF. In DNA, the CDR3 is TGTGCCAGCAGTTGGGACAGGGGGCTCGAGCAGTACTTC.

The table lists this clonotype with many counts. The V call is TRBV9, the J call TRBJ1-3; unclear D gene. Trimming took 4 bases from V and 3 from J, leaving 5 bases between them. Germline assignment: CDR1 SGDLS and CDR2 YYNGEE. This CDR3 has 12 amino acids. As DNA, the CDR3 is TGTGCCAGCAGCCCAAGTGGAAACACCATATATTTT. Protein product: CASSPSGNTIYF.

This clonotype was picked up many times. The chain has TRBV5-6 and TRBJ1-2; D unclear. CDR1 and CDR2 (germline): SGHDT, YYEEEE. The CDR3 contains 13 residues. With 1 base removed from V and 4 bases from J, the gap between germline ends came to 8 bases. Here the CDR3 reads CASSLIPLYGYTF. DNA of the CDR3: TGTGCCAGCAGCTTGATCCCTCTCTATGGCTACACCTTC.

Points on this clonotype: A much larger clone is a single base away; this may be a read error. CDR3 sequence reads: CASSATGAPGELFF. In DNA form, the CDR3 reads TGTGCCAGCAGTGCGACAGGGGCTCCCGGGGAGCTGTTTTTT. The chain links TRBV6-1 to TRBJ2-2; 8 bases fit TRBD1. CDR1 is MNHNS, CDR2 SASEGT, per germline. The CDR3 runs to 14 residues. J was trimmed by 6 bases and V by 4 bases; bases with no gene match: 4.

This clonotype was picked up many times. The chain uses TRBV9 and TRBJ1-1, with a tentative D call TRBD1 (6 bases). V was shortened by 0 bases and J by 5 bases, with 11 bases between the two germline ends. Germline CDR1 SGDLS, CDR2 YYNGEE. There are 14 residues in the CDR3. The DNA for the CDR3 is TGTGCCAGCAGCGTAGAAGGGGGAAAGACTGAAGCTTTCTTT. Protein product: CASSVEGGKTEAFF.

This clonotype has ten or more counts. The chain links TRBV24-1 to TRBJ2-7; TRBD2 matches 10 bases. Losses at the gene ends were 5 bases for V and 2 bases for J; bases not matched to a gene: 2. Looked up from germline, CDR1 is KGHDR and CDR2 is SFDVKD. This CDR3 spans 14 amino acids. In nucleotides, the CDR3 is TGTGCCACCAGTGGGAGCGGGAGGGCCTACGAGCAGTACTTC. It translates to CATSGSGRAYEQYF.

This clonotype occurred many times. The rearrangement joins TRBV5-1 to TRBJ2-1, with D tentatively TRBD2 (6 bases). The CDR3 is 13 amino acids. From germline, CDR1 is SGHRS and CDR2 YFSETQ. The V gene lost 5 bases and the J gene lost 3 bases, with 9 bases spanning the gap. The CDR3 nucleotides read TGCGCCAGCAGGGAGGGGAGCTACAATGAGCAGTTCTTC. This sequence encodes CASREGSYNEQFF. Based on the CDR3 plus reference TRBV5-1 and TRBJ2-1, the full variable domain is KAGVTQTPRYLIKTRGQQVTLSCSPISGHRSVSWYQQTPGQGLQFLFEYFSETQRNKGNFPGRFSGRQFSNSRSEMNVSTLELGDSALYLCASREGSYNEQFFGPGTRLTVL.

On this clonotype: The junction and the germline gene differ at one end; a read error may be behind it. The chain couples TRBV12-3 or TRBV12-4 to TRBJ2-1; D is undetermined. The CDR3 is 16 residues long. Here the CDR3 DNA reads TGTGCCAGCAGTCTAACGCTAGGCGGTCCCTACGATGAGCAGTTCTTC. This sequence encodes CASSLTLGGPYDEQFF.

Many counts were recorded for this clonotype. This sequence joins TRBV9 and TRBJ2-7; the D is unclear. The V gene lost 4 bases and the J gene lost 1 base, with 9 bases spanning the gap. CDR3 length equals 13 residues. In germline, CDR1 is SGDLS, CDR2 YYNGEE. The CDR3 spells CASSPDFSYEQYF. The CDR3, as DNA: TGTGCCAGCAGCCCCGACTTTTCCTACGAGCAGTACTTC.

There are a few counts of this clonotype. This rearrangement joins TRBV7-3 to TRBJ1-4; D gene ambiguous. The CDR3 extends over 10 amino acids. CDR1 is SGHTA, CDR2 FQGTGA, per germline. The germline V and J ends were trimmed by 9 bases and 6 bases, with 5 bases remaining between them. This chain's CDR3 is CARLHEKLFF. The CDR3 DNA follows: TGTGCCAGACTCCATGAAAAACTGTTTTTT.

This clonotype was picked up a small number of times. The chain is built from TRBV6-5 and TRBJ2-1; 7 positions agree with TRBD2. Germline values: CDR1 MNHEY, CDR2 SVGAGI. Trimming at V came to 0 bases and at J to 0 bases, leaving 5 bases not matched to a gene. The CDR3 runs to 17 residues. CDR3 loop: CASSYSLLASSYNEQFF. CDR3 nucleotide sequence: TGTGCCAGCAGTTACTCCTTACTAGCGAGCTCCTACAATGAGCAGTTCTTC.

The chain is built from TRBV6-1 and TRBJ1-5; D call uncertain. The CDR3 has 16 amino acids. Germline V gene lookup returns CDR1 MNHNS and CDR2 SASEGT. Trimming left V 5 bases short and J 3 bases short, with 17 bases between. As DNA, the CDR3 is TGTGCCAGCAGTATGAGGGCAGGCTCCCACAATCAGCCCCAGCATTTT. Residues: CASSMRAGSHNQPQHF.

Many counts were recorded for this clonotype. The chain recombines TRBV2 with TRBJ2-3, with 7 bases fitting TRBD2. This CDR3 is built from 17 residues. The germline V gene has CDR1 SNHLY and CDR2 FYNNEI. The J segment lost 2 bases and the V segment lost 0 bases, leaving 8 bases of the junction unmatched. CDR3 bases: TGTGCCAGCAGTGAAGCTTTTTGGGGGGGATCCACAGATACGCAGTATTTT. Protein: CASSEAFWGGSTDTQYF.

The V and J genes are TRBV6-5 and TRBJ2-2, with 12 bases matching TRBD2. The CDR3 runs to 17 residues. Per the germline V gene, CDR1 is MNHEY and CDR2 is SVGAGI. J gave up 7 bases and V 0 bases, and 6 bases lay outside the gene matches. CDR3 nucleotides: TGTGCCAGCAGTTACTCTTCTAGCGGGGGGGCCAACGGGGAGCTGTTTTTT. Residues: CASSYSSSGGANGELFF.

This clonotype was seen many times. The rearrangement links TRBV28 to TRBJ2-1; possible D gene TRBD1, 5 bases. Germline CDR1 reads MDHEN; CDR2 reads SYDVKM. Trimming took off 6 bases at V and 2 bases at J, with 14 bases between the two ends. The CDR3 totals 15 residues. The CDR3 here is CASSLGPIPYNEQFF. DNA for the CDR3: TGTGCCAGCAGCTTGGGGCCGATCCCCTACAATGAGCAGTTCTTC.

The sample holds many counts of this clonotype. The V gene is TRBV6-1, the J gene TRBJ2-7, with TRBD1 matching over 9 bases. Germline V gene sequence: CDR1 MNHNS, CDR2 SASEGT. The CDR3 is 13 residues long. V lost 4 bases and J lost 3; bases outside the gene matches: 1. The CDR3 here is CASSGDRDYEQYF. DNA for the CDR3: TGTGCCAGCAGTGGGGACAGGGACTACGAGCAGTACTTC.

The genes are TRBV5-4 and TRBJ2-7, with 7 bases that match TRBD1. The V gene end was trimmed by 0 bases and the J gene end by 3 bases; junction bases not matched to a gene: 9. Germline values: CDR1 SGHNT, CDR2 YYREEE (reference sequence). This CDR3 spans 16 amino acids. For the CDR3, the DNA is TGTGCCAGCAGCTTGGGACCCGGGACAGCTTTCTACGAGCAGTACTTC. Translating it yields CASSLGPGTAFYEQYF. The variable domain in full, with the rest retrieved from reference TRBV5-4 and TRBJ2-7, is ETGVTQSPTHLIKTRGQQVTLRCSSQSGHNTVSWYQQALGQGPQFIFQYYREEENGRGNFPPRFSGLQFPNYSSELNVNALELDDSALYLCASSLGPGTAFYEQYFGPGTRLTVT.

This clonotype was seen only a few times. J is TRBJ2-2 and V is TRBV5-4; 11 bases align to TRBD2. The CDR3 runs to 16 residues. Germline values: CDR1 SGHNT, CDR2 YYREEE (reference sequence). The V and J ends lost 4 bases and 3 bases, in that order; junction bases with no gene match: 5. The CDR3 region is CASSVAGGLDTGELFF. The CDR3 DNA is TGTGCCAGCAGCGTAGCGGGGGGGCTGGACACCGGGGAGCTGTTTTTT.

This clonotype was counted many times. The chain couples TRBV6-6 to TRBJ1-1; 8 positions match TRBD1. This CDR3 is 13 amino acids long. V shed 7 bases and J 0 bases; nucleotides not matched to a gene: 1. CDR1 is MNHNY, CDR2 SVGAGI, per germline (reference sequence). CDR3 nucleotides: TGTGCCAGCACGACAGGGGTGAACACTGAAGCTTTCTTT. This gives the protein CASTTGVNTEAFF.

Many counts were recorded for this clonotype. The chain couples TRBV9 to TRBJ2-3; TRBD1 or TRBD2 may be the D gene (6 bases each). There are 14 residues in the CDR3. V lost 4 bases and J lost 5, with 14 bases in between. Per the germline V gene, CDR1 is SGDLS and CDR2 is YYNGEE. CDR3 loop: CASSFQGGGDTQYF. The CDR3 DNA reads TGTGCCAGCAGCTTTCAAGGGGGAGGAGATACGCAGTATTTT.

This clonotype was detected many times. The rearrangement links TRBV11-2 to TRBJ2-5, with D tentatively TRBD2 (6 bases). Germline V CDR1 and CDR2: SGHAT, FQNNGV. Trimming took off 5 bases at V and 1 base at J, with 14 bases between the two ends. The CDR3 extends over 15 amino acids. The CDR3 sequence: CASSPLPEGQETQYF. The DNA for the CDR3 is TGTGCCAGCAGCCCCTTACCGGAGGGCCAAGAGACCCAGTACTTC.

This clonotype showed up just a few times. The chain combines TRBV9 with TRBJ2-3; 9 bases align to TRBD2. This CDR3 region has 14 residues. Looked up from germline, CDR1 is SGDLS and CDR2 is YYNGEE. V was pared by 10 bases and J by 0 bases, with 6 bases of the junction left unmatched. The CDR3 is CAGIAGASTDTQYF. The CDR3 bases are TGTGCCGGAATAGCGGGGGCTAGCACAGATACGCAGTATTTT.